This TCR beta chain derives from a study of blood T cell repertoires in COVID-19. In the study overall: Both acute and convalescent COVID-19 samples were obtained from the United States, Italy and Spain. T cells, B-cell-depleted T cells, or PBMCs provided the cDNA or gDNA that served as material.

CDR1 is SGHAT, CDR2 FQNNGV, per germline. CDR3 length equals 14 residues. V lost 0 bases to trimming and J lost 6 bases, with 11 bases between them. In the authors' methods: Scientists estimated how many nucleated cells there were by amplifying reference gene primers. The data were produced by immunoSEQ multiplex PCR, yet TCRdb's version contains in-frame clones alone and is incomplete. D and trimming come from the DNA, and the V and J calls and clone size come from that table. The sample lists hundreds of thousands of clones, roughly 90% occurring once. This receptor was taken from a woman in her twenties or thirties with active or convalescent COVID-19. The sequencing input was peripheral blood. The chain uses TRBV11-2 and TRBJ1-1; D perhaps matches TRBD1 (5 bases). CDR3: CASSLETQGAEAFF. CDR3 in DNA: TGTGCCAGCAGCTTAGAAACCCAGGGCGCTGAAGCTTTCTTT.